These 31 T cell receptor beta chains came from one sample sequenced in a study of T cells in Graves' hyperthyroidism and ophthalmopathy. Amplification yielded TCR beta CDR3 regions, with RNA transcripts as the source. The primer set for the first-round RT-PCR of the TCR CDR3 was HTBI. TCRdb reprocessed the multiplex PCR reads with MiXCR, giving one entry per CDR3 protein. This sample has around 690,000 distinct CDR3 sequences; 15% to 20% occur once, and the top ten carry 15% to 17%. Sequenced material: blood. The receptors were sampled from a man over 45 with Graves' hyperthyroidism.

This clonotype was detected ten times or more. The genes are TRBV7-9 and TRBJ2-6; D perhaps matches TRBD1 (5 bases). This CDR3 contains 18 residues. Trimming left V 3 bases short and J 0 bases short, with 15 bases between. Germline-derived CDR1 and CDR2 are SEHNR and FQNEAQ (reference sequence). DNA for the CDR3: TGTGCCAGCAGCTTCGACAGCCCAGGCGGCTCTGGGGCCAACGTCCTGACTTTC. This encodes CASSFDSPGGSGANVLTF.

This clonotype was recorded only once. The rearrangement joins TRBV7-2 to TRBJ1-2; maybe TRBD1 (5 bases). Deletions cut 0 bases from V and 0 bases from J, with 11 bases between. There are 16 residues in the CDR3. CDR1 SGHTA and CDR2 FQGNSA come from the germline V gene. The CDR3 DNA follows: TGTGCCAGCAGCTTAGCCCGACAGAGAGCTAACTATGGCTACACCTTC. Residues: CASSLARQRANYGYTF. Combining the CDR3 with reference TRBV7-2 and TRBJ1-2 gives the whole variable domain GAGVSQSPSNKVTEKGKDVELRCDPISGHTALYWYRQSLGQGLEFLIYFQGNSAPDKSGLPSDRFSAERTGGSVSTLTIQRTQQEDSAVYLCASSLARQRANYGYTFGSGTRLTVV.

This clonotype was counted ten times or more. The chain carries TRBV12-3 or TRBV12-4 and TRBJ1-4, with TRBD1 as a possible D gene (5 bases). The germline V and J ends were trimmed by 7 bases and 5 bases, with 14 bases remaining between them. The CDR3 runs 14 residues. The CDR3 DNA is TGTGCCAGCACCACCCAGGGACGCAATGAAAAACTGTTTTTT. Translating it yields CASTTQGRNEKLFF.

This clonotype has a handful of counts. This chain links TRBV7-2 with TRBJ1-5; D might be TRBD1 (6 bases). CDR1 is SGHTA and CDR2 is FQGNSA in the germline V gene. The CDR3 length is 16 residues. V gave up 0 bases and J gave up 3 bases, with 12 bases separating them. CDR3 bases: TGTGCCAGCAGCTTAGCGGGGGGCCAACTCAATCAGCCCCAGCATTTT. Its protein product is CASSLAGGQLNQPQHF.

This clonotype was counted ten times or more. This rearrangement joins TRBV18 to TRBJ2-5; D is perhaps TRBD1 (6 bases). Trimming shortened V by 6 bases and J by 5 bases, and 13 bases separated the two germline ends. The germline gives CDR1 KGHSH, CDR2 LQKENI. The CDR3 spans 13 residues. The CDR3 region is CASSDSSSETQYF. Written as DNA, the CDR3 is TGTGCCAGCTCGGACAGCTCGTCGGAGACCCAGTACTTC. The whole variable domain, filled in from reference TRBV18 and TRBJ2-5, reads NAGVMQNPRHLVRRRGQEARLRCSPMKGHSHVYWYRQLPEEGLKFMVYLQKENIIDESGMPKERFSAEFPKEGPSILRIQQVVRGDSAAYFCASSDSSSETQYFGPGTRLLVL.

This clonotype was detected only a few times. The chain has TRBV28 and TRBJ1-2, with D perhaps matching TRBD1 (6 bases). The CDR3 loop spans 12 amino acids. The V and J ends lost 11 bases and 8 bases respectively, with 18 bases between them. The germline CDR1 and CDR2 sequences are MDHEN and SYDVKM. This CDR3 reads CAGGAGPLGYTF. In DNA, the CDR3 is TGTGCCGGGGGGGCCGGGCCATTGGGCTACACCTTC.

This clonotype was recorded many times. The chain uses TRBV2 and TRBJ2-5; TRBD2 matches at 9 bases. Germline lookup yields CDR1 SNHLY and CDR2 FYNNEI. The CDR3 totals 12 residues. The V segment lost 10 bases and the J segment 4 bases; nucleotides outside the gene matches: 4. CDR3 nucleotides: TGTGCCACCCAACTAGCGGGAGAGACCCAGTACTTC. Protein sequence: CATQLAGETQYF.

At least ten counts were recorded for this clonotype. The chain links TRBV27 to TRBJ1-2; 8 bases align to TRBD1. CDR3 length: 14 residues. Looked up from germline, CDR1 is MNHEY and CDR2 is SMNVEV (reference sequence). The J segment lost 3 bases and the V segment lost 5 bases, leaving 5 bases of the junction unmatched. CDR3 sequence (DNA): TGTGCCAGCAGTCCTACGACAGGGGACTATGGCTACACCTTC. This sequence encodes CASSPTTGDYGYTF.

This clonotype was detected a few times. This rearrangement joins TRBV4-2 to TRBJ1-5; the D gene is possibly TRBD1 (6 bases). Trimming left V 0 bases short and J 2 bases short, with 8 bases between. This CDR3 contains 15 residues. Germline values: CDR1 LGHNA, CDR2 YNFKEQ. The chain's CDR3 is CASSQDRTGNQPQHF. The CDR3 bases are TGTGCCAGCAGCCAAGATCGGACAGGCAATCAGCCCCAGCATTTT.

This clonotype occurred a few times. The chain links TRBV29-1 to TRBJ1-2; 7 nucleotides align to TRBD1. CDR3 size: 13 residues. The V segment lost 6 bases and the J segment 2 bases; nucleotides outside the gene matches: 6. The germline V gene has CDR1 SQVTM and CDR2 ANQGSEA. The DNA of the CDR3 is TGCAGCGTCACAGGGGATCGGAACTATGGCTACACCTTC. This encodes CSVTGDRNYGYTF.

This clonotype was picked up many times. The genes are TRBV6-2 or TRBV6-3 and TRBJ2-7, with D maybe TRBD1 (5 bases). Germline-derived CDR1 and CDR2 are MNHEY and SVGEGT. Trimming shortened V by 2 bases and J by 3 bases, and 8 bases separated the two germline ends. This CDR3 is 13 amino acids long. CDR3 coding DNA: TGTGCCAGCAGTTACGAACAGGTCTACGAGCAGTACTTC. Translated: CASSYEQVYEQYF.

There are many counts of this clonotype. The chain joins TRBV15 to TRBJ1-5; D may be TRBD1 (5 bases). The V end lost 2 bases, the J end lost 6 bases, and 8 bases lay between the germline ends. The CDR3 spans 13 residues. CDR1 is LNHNV and CDR2 is YYDKDF in the germline V gene (reference sequence). The CDR3 region is CATSRQGGQPQHF. CDR3 nucleotides: TGTGCCACCAGCAGACAGGGCGGTCAGCCCCAGCATTTT.

This chain uses TRBV6-2 or TRBV6-3 with TRBJ2-7, with D tentatively TRBD2 (6 bases). CDR3 length: 14 residues. CDR1 and CDR2 (germline): MNHEY, SVGEGT. Trimming removed 5 bases at V and 2 bases at J, with 13 bases between. The DNA for the CDR3 is TGTGCCAGCAGTCTGGGACTCCTACCCTACGAGCAGTACTTC. It encodes CASSLGLLPYEQYF.

This clonotype turned up a few times. The chain uses TRBV28 and TRBJ2-2, with D possibly being TRBD2 (5 bases). The CDR3 has 15 amino acids. V lost 6 bases and J 1 base, leaving 12 bases between the germline ends. Germline V gene data show CDR1 as MDHEN and CDR2 as SYDVKM. The CDR3 protein is CASSEGIGNTGELFF. CDR3 nucleotide sequence: TGTGCCAGCAGCGAGGGAATAGGGAACACCGGGGAGCTGTTTTTT.

The V call is TRBV12-3 or TRBV12-4, the J call TRBJ2-1; D not certain. Between the trimmed V and J ends, which lost 2 bases and 2 bases, there was a span of 10 bases. This CDR3 comprises 15 residues. The CDR3 protein is CASSLPENPYNEQFF. As DNA, the CDR3 is TGTGCCAGCAGTTTACCGGAGAACCCCTACAATGAGCAGTTCTTC.

V gene TRBV5-1 combines with J gene TRBJ2-7; D may correspond to TRBD1 or TRBD2 (6 bases each). This CDR3 region has 16 residues. V lost 0 bases to trimming and J lost 0 bases, with 13 bases between them. Germline V lookup: CDR1 SGHRS, CDR2 YFSETQ. CDR3 bases: TGCGCCAGCAGCTTGGAACCCGGGGGCCTCTCCTACGAGCAGTACTTC. This sequence encodes CASSLEPGGLSYEQYF.

The sample holds many counts of this clonotype. In nucleotides, the CDR3 is TGTGCCAGCAGCACGGGAGAGATTTCCTACGAGCAGTACTTC. Translation: CASSTGEISYEQYF. V and J are TRBV13 and TRBJ2-7; D possibly corresponds to TRBD2 (6 bases). Trimming shortened V by 5 bases and J by 1 base, and 12 bases separated the two germline ends. The length of the CDR3 is 14 residues. The germline V gene encodes CDR1 PRHDT and CDR2 FYEKMQ (reference sequence). Full variable domain (rest looked up from reference TRBV13 and TRBJ2-7): AAGVIQSPRHLIKEKRETATLKCYPIPRHDTVYWYQQGPGQDPQFLISFYEKMQSDKGSIPDRFSAQQFSDYHSELNMSSLELGDSALYFCASSTGEISYEQYFGPGTRLTVT.

This sequence joins TRBV11-3 and TRBJ2-3; D is unclear. CDR1 is SGHNT, CDR2 YENEEA, per germline. This CDR3 has 13 amino acids. The V gene lost 6 bases and the J gene lost 3 bases, with 10 bases spanning the gap. CDR3 DNA: TGTGCCAGCAGGGCCAGAACGACAGATACGCAGTATTTT. It codes for CASRARTTDTQYF.

This clonotype was detected many times. The chain couples TRBV27 to TRBJ2-7; 7 nucleotides line up with TRBD1. In germline, CDR1 is MNHEY, CDR2 SMNVEV (reference sequence). CDR3 length equals 14 residues. J lost 4 bases, V lost 6 bases, and 9 bases had no gene match. The CDR3 sequence is CASRPRGLPYEQYF. CDR3 nucleotides: TGTGCCAGCAGACCGAGGGGGCTCCCTTACGAGCAGTACTTC.

The chain is built from TRBV7-9 and TRBJ1-2, with no clear D. In germline, CDR1 is SEHNR, CDR2 FQNEAQ (reference sequence). Deletions cut 3 bases from V and 1 base from J, with 9 bases between. The CDR3 totals 14 residues. The chain's CDR3 is CASSFGGFNYGYTF. The CDR3 coding sequence is TGTGCCAGCAGCTTTGGCGGCTTTAACTATGGCTACACCTTC. The full variable domain, in which reference TRBV7-9 and TRBJ1-2 provide the parts outside the CDR3, is DTGVSQNPRHKITKRGQNVTFRCDPISEHNRLYWYRQTLGQGPEFLTYFQNEAQLEKSRLLSDRFSAERPKGSFSTLEIQRTEQGDSAMYLCASSFGGFNYGYTFGSGTRLTVV.

As concerns this clonotype: A read error may be the cause here, since a much bigger clone is one base away. The V call is TRBV12-3 or TRBV12-4, the J call TRBJ1-1; D gene unclear. The CDR3 is 13 amino acids. Here the CDR3 reads CASSIPWGTEDFF. The CDR3 nucleotides read TGTGCCAGCAGTATACCCTGGGGAACTGAAGATTTCTTT.

The chain links TRBV25-1 to TRBJ1-5, with TRBD1 as a possible D gene (6 bases). Germline V gives CDR1 MGHDK, CDR2 SYGVNS. The CDR3 is made up of 13 amino acids. The CDR3 spells CTLQGFSNQPQHF. The CDR3 bases are TGTACCTTACAGGGCTTTAGCAATCAGCCCCAGCATTTT.

This clonotype came up many times. The chain joins TRBV27 to TRBJ1-6; possibly TRBD1 for D (5 bases). V was cut by 4 bases and J by 9 bases, with 19 bases left in between. The CDR3 covers 16 residues. Per the germline V gene, CDR1 is MNHEY and CDR2 is SMNVEV (reference sequence). Here the CDR3 DNA reads TGTGCCAGCAGTTCGGGAGTAGGGGCCGGGGGTTCACCCCTCCACTTT. This encodes CASSSGVGAGGSPLHF.

This clonotype was seen many times. The rearrangement joins TRBV12-3 or TRBV12-4 to TRBJ2-5; TRBD2 matches 11 bases. V gave up 7 bases and J gave up 6 bases; unmatched junction bases: 10. This CDR3 contains 15 residues. The CDR3 spells CASTKGASGRQTQYF. As DNA, the CDR3 is TGTGCCAGCACAAAAGGGGCTAGCGGGAGGCAGACCCAGTACTTC.

This clonotype was seen just once. A much larger clone lies a single base off, so this may be a read error. This chain uses TRBV5-1 with TRBJ1-1; 9 bases line up with TRBD1. The CDR3 runs 15 residues. CDR1 is SGHRS and CDR2 is YFSETQ in the germline V gene. CDR3 loop: CASSPGQGFITKAFF. CDR3 nucleotide sequence: TGCGCCAGCAGCCCTGGACAGGGGTTTATCACTAAAGCTTTCTTT.

The table lists this clonotype with a few counts. This rearrangement joins TRBV19 to TRBJ2-1; TRBD1 might be the D (6 bases). In germline, CDR1 is LNHDA, CDR2 SQIVND (reference sequence). Trimming stripped 1 base from V and 8 bases from J, with 15 bases between. The CDR3 is 15 residues long. CDR3 DNA: TGTGCCAGTAGTATAGCGGCAGGGGTGGGGTATGAGCAGTTCTTC. Protein product: CASSIAAGVGYEQFF.

This clonotype was detected many times. The rearrangement joins TRBV6-1 to TRBJ2-2; weak D call: TRBD1 (6 bases). The V end lost 11 bases, the J end lost 1 base, and 11 bases lay between the germline ends. CDR3 length: 13 residues. Germline V gives CDR1 MNHNS, CDR2 SASEGT. In DNA form, the CDR3 reads TGTGCCGCTACGGGACAGAACACCGGGGAGCTGTTTTTT. It specifies CAATGQNTGELFF.

J is TRBJ1-5 and V is TRBV19; D possibly corresponds to TRBD1 (5 bases). Per the germline V gene, CDR1 is LNHDA and CDR2 is SQIVND (reference sequence). The length of the CDR3 is 15 residues. V was pared by 3 bases and J by 6 bases, with 15 bases between. CDR3 DNA sequence: TGTGCCAGTAGTATGGCGGCAGGGCCCGGTCAGCCCCAGCATTTT. This sequence encodes CASSMAAGPGQPQHF. The complete variable domain, with remaining parts taken from reference TRBV19 and TRBJ1-5, reads DGGITQSPKYLFRKEGQNVTLSCEQNLNHDAMYWYRQDPGQGLRLIYYSQIVNDFQKGDIAEGYSVSREKKESFPLTVTSAQKNPTAFYLCASSMAAGPGQPQHFGDGTRLSIL.

This clonotype was seen repeatedly, ten times or more. J is TRBJ2-7 and V is TRBV7-2; D assignment may be TRBD1 or TRBD2 (5 bases each). Germline-derived CDR1 and CDR2 are SGHTA and FQGNSA. The CDR3 runs to 12 residues. V was cut by 3 bases and J by 5 bases, with 8 bases left in between. The CDR3 DNA follows: TGTGCCAGCAGCTTCTTGGGGGACGAGCAGTACTTC. Translating gives CASSFLGDEQYF.

This clonotype was counted between two and nine times. The chain uses TRBV12-3 or TRBV12-4 and TRBJ2-1; TRBD2 aligns across 9 bases. The trim removed 3 bases at V and 12 bases at J, leaving 3 bases unmatched. The CDR3 contains 12 residues. CDR3: CASSFAGGRQFF. CDR3 bases: TGTGCCAGCAGTTTCGCGGGAGGGCGGCAGTTCTTC.

This clonotype was seen many times. The rearrangement links TRBV6-1 to TRBJ2-1; D possibly corresponds to TRBD2 (7 bases). Trimming stripped 7 bases from V and 10 bases from J, with 26 bases between. Germline CDR1 and CDR2: MNHNS and SASEGT. This CDR3 region has 16 residues. The CDR3 DNA reads TGTGCCAGCACCGCCCGACAGGCTGAGCGGGGCCCGGAGCAGTTCTTC. This encodes CASTARQAERGPEQFF.